A single sample is the source of the 15 T cell receptor beta chains below, sequenced in a study of shared clonotypes between healthy human individuals (TCRdb year 2020). Receptors were amplified or captured by the immunoSEQ multiplex PCR assay. What TCRdb holds here is the immuneACCESS table cut down to in-frame rearrangements. Part of the clones is not present; checked against another copy, under half of the missing clones reflect an unresolved V gene, and the others are unexplained. This sample holds 330,000 or so clones; roughly 70% were observed only once. The ten most abundant clones make up less than 11% of the sample. Sequenced sample: memory CD4+ T cells sorted from blood. Interpreted using the paper, the cell subset or site label stands for: CD45RA-negative fraction. Receptors were obtained from a man aged 25 to 45 in good health.

In this sample, this clone turned up a few times. CDR3: CATTPLMAVNEKLFF. In nucleotides, the CDR3 is TGTGCCACTACCCCCTTAATGGCAGTTAATGAAAAACTGTTTTTT. The J gene is TRBJ1-4, the V gene TRBV6-1; D not resolved. The CDR3 has 15 amino acids. The germline V gene has CDR1 MNHNS and CDR2 SASEGT. V shed 10 bases and J shed 4 bases, with 19 bases lying between them.

The chain joins TRBV11-3 to TRBJ2-1; 7 bases match TRBD1. The CDR3 contains 15 residues. Unmatched junction bases numbered 4, after V lost 1 base and J lost 4 bases. The germline V gene has CDR1 SGHNT and CDR2 YENEEA. CDR3: CASSLGQGVYNEQFF. Written as DNA, the CDR3 is TGTGCCAGCAGCTTAGGGCAGGGGGTATACAATGAGCAGTTCTTC.

The chain employs TRBV19 and TRBJ1-5; possibly TRBD1 for D (5 bases). CDR3 size: 17 residues. Per the germline V gene, CDR1 is LNHDA and CDR2 is SQIVND (reference sequence). V was cut by 8 bases and J by 0 bases, with 20 bases left in between. CDR3 sequence reads: CASAAGREAYSNQPQHF. In DNA, the CDR3 is TGTGCCAGTGCCGCGGGCAGGGAGGCGTATAGCAATCAGCCCCAGCATTTT. The variable domain in full, completed from reference TRBV19 and TRBJ1-5, reads DGGITQSPKYLFRKEGQNVTLSCEQNLNHDAMYWYRQDPGQGLRLIYYSQIVNDFQKGDIAEGYSVSREKKESFPLTVTSAQKNPTAFYLCASAAGREAYSNQPQHFGDGTRLSIL.

The chain links TRBV2 to TRBJ2-2; D unresolved. CDR1 and CDR2 from the germline V gene are SNHLY and FYNNEI. Trimming left V 2 bases short and J 7 bases short, with 5 bases between. There are 12 residues in the CDR3. The DNA of the CDR3 is TGTGCCAGCAGTGAATTGGTCGGGGAGCTGTTTTTT. This encodes CASSELVGELFF. The variable domain in full, completed from reference TRBV2 and TRBJ2-2, reads EPEVTQTPSHQVTQMGQEVILRCVPISNHLYFYWYRQILGQKVEFLVSFYNNEISEKSEIFDDQFSVERPDGSNFTLKIRSTKLEDSAMYFCASSELVGELFFGEGSRLTVL.

In DNA, the CDR3 is TGCAGCGTTGAAGAGACAGTCAGCGAGCAGTACTTC. Translating it yields CSVEETVSEQYF. The chain combines TRBV29-1 with TRBJ2-7; possible D gene TRBD1, 5 bases. This CDR3 is 12 amino acids long. With 0 bases removed from V and 6 bases from J, the gap between germline ends came to 9 bases. Germline CDR1 SQVTM, CDR2 ANQGSEA.

This clone appeared a single time. The V call is TRBV29-1, the J call TRBJ1-2, with 7 positions matching TRBD1. Per the germline V gene, CDR1 is SQVTM and CDR2 is ANQGSEA. V lost 4 bases and J lost 4; bases outside the gene matches: 9. The CDR3 sequence is 14 residues long. DNA of the CDR3: TGCAGCGTTGCTGGCCGGACAGGTTCCTATGGCTACACCTTC. It specifies CSVAGRTGSYGYTF.

This clone was picked up many times. This rearrangement joins TRBV14 to TRBJ2-3, with D maybe TRBD2 (6 bases). Trimming stripped 0 bases from V and 1 base from J, with 14 bases between. Germline lookup yields CDR1 SGHDN and CDR2 FVKESK. The CDR3 has 17 residues. The CDR3 sequence: CASSQDRLGGGTDTQYF. The CDR3 DNA sequence: TGTGCCAGCAGCCAAGATCGACTAGGTGGGGGCACAGATACGCAGTATTTT.

Comments on this clone: A read error may explain this, as a much larger clone is one base away. V is TRBV2 and J is TRBJ2-7; D is unresolved. V was cut by 4 bases and J by 4 bases, with 2 bases left in between. This CDR3 has 10 amino acids. The V gene's germline CDR1 is SNHLY and CDR2 FYNNEI. The DNA for the CDR3 is TGTGCCAGCAGTGTATACGAGCAGTACTTC. It is translated as CASSVYEQYF. The whole variable domain, filled in from reference TRBV2 and TRBJ2-7, reads EPEVTQTPSHQVTQMGQEVILRCVPISNHLYFYWYRQILGQKVEFLVSFYNNEISEKSEIFDDQFSVERPDGSNFTLKIRSTKLEDSAMYFCASSVYEQYFGPGTRLTVT.

The V gene is TRBV11-3, the J gene TRBJ2-2; D may be TRBD1 (5 bases). Germline V CDR1 and CDR2: SGHNT, YENEEA. V lost 0 bases and J 0 bases, leaving 11 bases between the germline ends. CDR3 length: 17 amino acids. CDR3: CASSLDGATPNTGELFF. The CDR3 region has the DNA TGTGCCAGCAGCTTAGATGGGGCAACTCCGAACACCGGGGAGCTGTTTTTT.

The V call is TRBV6-6, the J call TRBJ1-2; 10 bases line up with TRBD1. CDR1 is MNHNY and CDR2 is SVGAGI in the germline V gene (reference sequence). The ends lost 4 bases at V and 7 bases at J; junction bases unmatched: 9. The CDR3 totals 15 residues. CDR3 nucleotides: TGTGCCAGCAGTTGGCTTGGACAGGGGGAGGGTGGCTACACCTTC. It specifies CASSWLGQGEGGYTF.

The J gene is TRBJ1-5, the V gene TRBV7-2; no clear D gene. Trimming left V 0 bases short and J 4 bases short, with 10 bases between. CDR1 SGHTA and CDR2 FQGNSA come from the germline V gene. The CDR3 totals 15 residues. The CDR3 loop is CASSLAPAGNQPQHF. The CDR3 nucleotides are TGTGCCAGCAGCTTAGCGCCGGCGGGTAATCAGCCCCAGCATTTT.

This chain joins TRBV6-1 and TRBJ2-1; no definite D call. The germline V and J ends were trimmed by 1 base and 11 bases, with 6 bases remaining between them. The germline gives CDR1 MNHNS, CDR2 SASEGT. The CDR3 spans 11 residues. In DNA, the CDR3 is TGTGCCAGCAGTGAAGGGTTTAAGCAGTTCTTC. It encodes CASSEGFKQFF.

The chain employs TRBV2 and TRBJ2-7; D might be TRBD1 or TRBD2, each matching 5 bases. The CDR3 length is 15 residues. CDR1 and CDR2 from the germline V gene are SNHLY and FYNNEI. With 5 bases removed from V and 3 bases from J, the gap between germline ends came to 17 bases. CDR3 sequence: CASSSSGTGNYEQYF. For the CDR3, the DNA is TGTGCCAGCAGTTCCTCCGGGACGGGCAACTACGAGCAGTACTTC.

This chain uses TRBV7-2 with TRBJ1-1; D remains unclear. The CDR3 loop spans 12 amino acids. With 4 bases removed from V and 7 bases from J, the gap between germline ends came to 10 bases. Germline loops: CDR1 SGHTA, CDR2 FQGNSA. The CDR3 DNA follows: TGTGCCAGCAGCTACTCTACGAGTGAAGCTTTCTTT. Its protein is CASSYSTSEAFF.

The chain employs TRBV15 and TRBJ1-1; TRBD1 matches 7 bases. Losses at the gene ends were 2 bases for V and 0 bases for J; bases not matched to a gene: 3. The CDR3 runs to 15 residues. CDR1 is LNHNV, CDR2 YYDKDF, per germline (reference sequence). The CDR3 nucleotides read TGTGCCACCAGCAGAAACAGGGGCTTGAACACTGAAGCTTTCTTT. As protein: CATSRNRGLNTEAFF.